These T cell receptor beta chains were read from a single sample in a study of CD8 T cells in ankylosing spondylitis. TCRdb independently ran MiXCR on the 5' RACE reads; one entry per CDR3 protein. The sample yields some 150,000 distinct CDR3 sequences, around 45% seen once. The specimen was synovial fluid, either unsorted or a sorted T cell fraction (not recorded which). These receptor sequences come from a male donor with ankylosing spondylitis. Each CDR3 is given with its conserved first and last residue. The order of the fields is CDR3 DNA, CDR3 protein, clone size, V gene, J gene, D gene. The D gene is left open where the match is weak. The size field is filled for only some rows; it gives once, few, many or a size class.

TGTGCCAGCAGCTCACTCCAGACTAGCGGGGGCAACCAAGAGACCCAGTACTTC	CASSSLQTSGGNQETQYF	-	TRBV11-1	TRBJ2-5	TRBD2
TGTGCCAGCAGCCAATACCGGGACAGCGTTAGCTATGGCTACACCTTC	CASSQYRDSVSYGYTF	-	TRBV4-2	TRBJ1-2	TRBD1
TGCGCCAGCAGCCAAGAAGGACAGGGGGCCTGGAATGAGCAGTTCTTC	CASSQEGQGAWNEQFF	once	TRBV4-1	TRBJ2-1	TRBD1
TGCGCCAGCAGCCCCCGCAAAATCTCCTACAATGAGCAGTTCTTC	CASSPRKISYNEQFF	once	TRBV5-1	TRBJ2-1	-
TGTGCCAGCAGTTTTTACGGACCTTGGGATGAGCAGTTCTTC	CASSFYGPWDEQFF	-	TRBV2	TRBJ2-1	-
TGTGCCATCAGTGAAGAAGAGGGTTTTTGGCCCCAGCATTTT	CAISEEEGFWPQHF	-	TRBV10-3	TRBJ1-5	-
TGTGCCAGCGGTCGGACAGGGTATGGCTACACCTTC	CASGRTGYGYTF	few	TRBV12-3/TRBV12-4	TRBJ1-2	TRBD1
TGCGCCAGCAGCTTCTACCGGGGACGTAGCGGTGGCTACACCTTC	CASSFYRGRSGGYTF	-	TRBV5-1	TRBJ1-2	-
TGTGCCAGCAGACGAGGACTAGCGGGCTCCTACGAGCAGTACTTC	CASRRGLAGSYEQYF	-	TRBV6-1	TRBJ2-7	TRBD2
TGTGCCTGGAGTGTAGCGGGGCGGTTCTACGAGCAGTACTTC	CAWSVAGRFYEQYF	few	TRBV30	TRBJ2-7	TRBD2
TGCGCCAGCAGCTTGGGGCTAGCGGGACCCCCGGATGAGCAGTTCTTC	CASSLGLAGPPDEQFF	-	TRBV5-1	TRBJ2-1	TRBD2
TGTGCCACCAGTGATCCCCATGTGACAGGGGGCCATGGCTACACCTTC	CATSDPHVTGGHGYTF	few	TRBV24-1	TRBJ1-2	TRBD1
TGTGCCAGCAGTTTCCGGCAGTACTTC	CASSFRQYF	-	TRBV12-3/TRBV12-4	TRBJ2-7	-
TGTGCCAGCAGTGCAGGGCGAAGCTACGAGCAGTACTTC	CASSAGRSYEQYF	few	TRBV2	TRBJ2-7	-
TGTGCCAGCAGCATGATTACCAGCGGGAGGCGGGAAGAGACCCAGTACTTC	CASSMITSGRREETQYF	-	TRBV5-6	TRBJ2-5	TRBD2
TGTGCCAGCAGCCAAGCGCGTTCCCAAGAGACCCAGTACTTC	CASSQARSQETQYF	-	TRBV4-2	TRBJ2-5	-
TGCAGTGCTAGAGATGGAGACAGGGGATCCTACAATGAGCAGTTCTTC	CSARDGDRGSYNEQFF	few	TRBV20-1	TRBJ2-1	TRBD1
TGTGGGGTAAGGGACCCCAGGGGTGAGCAGTTCTTC	CGVRDPRGEQFF	-	TRBV15	TRBJ2-1	-
TGTGCCAGCAGCCTTAGCGGGACAGGGGGATCCTATAGCAATCAGCCCCAGCATTTT	CASSLSGTGGSYSNQPQHF	few	TRBV6-1	TRBJ1-5	TRBD1
TGTGCCAGCAGTTTGGACGGCGCCGCGAAGTATTTT	CASSLDGAAKYF	-	TRBV27	TRBJ2-3	-
TGTGCCATCAGTCCTACCAGGGGGCCATTTGGCTACACCTTC	CAISPTRGPFGYTF	-	TRBV10-3	TRBJ1-2	TRBD1
TGTGCCAGCAGCGCGATACTAGCGGGATACTACGAGCAGTACTTC	CASSAILAGYYEQYF	-	TRBV7-8	TRBJ2-7	TRBD2
TGCGCCAGCAGCCACGTGGGGACTAGCGGGAGGGCATATGAGCAGTTCTTC	CASSHVGTSGRAYEQFF	-	TRBV4-3	TRBJ2-1	TRBD2